This T cell receptor (beta chain) was found in a study of shared clonotypes between healthy human individuals (TCRdb year 2020). As for the study more broadly: The cohort comprised a couple of women and a few men aged 18 to 49 years. To increase sequencing depth and limit assay-specific biases, different laboratories used diverse techniques to prepare libraries and sequence TCR repertoires. Each donor's leukapheresis produced roughly between roughly 0.94 and 9.5 billion PBMCs. To estimate repertoire size and how much clonotypes are shared between individuals, the study performed deep sequencing of blood TCR repertoires from a few healthy adults. Per donor, three plates each were used for CD4 naive and CD4 memory, two for CD8 naive, and one for CD8 memory.

Using the deep immunoSEQ assay, multiplex PCR amplified TCR CDR3 regions from genomic DNA. Extracted genomic DNA from each cell subset was spread evenly across all wells of several immunoSEQ 96-well plates, with each plate serving as a replicate. Each replicate PCR for sorted subsets received roughly 0.2 ug genomic DNA, equal to tens of thousands of T cell genomes. Purified libraries were measured with a Qubit 3.0 fluorometer, size-checked on a Bioanalyzer 2100, and measured again with the KAPA Library Quantification kit. Every immunoSEQ 96-well plate was sequenced on a separate single-read 150-cycle Illumina NextSeq 550 flow cell. In the paper's pipeline: Because only junctional sequences without quality scores were contained in the immunoSEQ output, filtering matching that applied to full-length reads could not be performed. Sequences were annotated with PyIR, a Python wrapper for IgBLAST v1.9, and V/J genes and CDR3 were assigned using IMGT germline references. Any read was removed if the V/J assignment was weak (E-value above 1e-6), the CDR3 was missing, or the read contained stop codons, out-of-frame junctions, or ambiguous translated residues. A V3J clonotype was defined by an identical inferred V gene, J gene, and CDR3 amino acid sequence. To compute the percentage overlap between repertoires, the number of shared unique clonotypes was divided by the size of the smaller repertoire. Richness of each repertoire was evaluated using RTK rarefaction, the Chao1 estimator, and Recon v2.1 estimates of unobserved clonotypes. Generation probabilities were computed with OLGA for all TCRbeta clonotypes obtained by the gDNA method from a few donors. The table was pulled from immuneACCESS by TCRdb, which kept in-frame rearrangements only. Such tables lose some clones; where checked, under half of the loss comes from unresolved V genes, and the rest has no known cause. V and J calls and clone size come straight from that table; D and trimming were deduced from the DNA. This sample lists millions of clones; less than 95% were detected once. The ten largest clones represent roughly 1% of the sample.

Spanning cysteine to phenylalanine, the CDR3 consists of 17 amino acids. Only the CDR3 portion is preserved as DNA: 51 bases, with reading frame beginning at the first base. The germline V and J ends show losses of 0 bases and 5 bases respectively, and no gene match explains 11 bases of the junction. CDR1 and CDR2 were assigned from the germline V gene (reference sequence) as SEHNR and FQNEAQ. To note about this clone: This receptor's antigen is unknown. No qualities accompany the bases; no much larger clone lies one base away.

Overall study outcomes, separate from this receptor: Naive subsets generally had larger estimated clonotype richness than memory subsets. Even with the large sequencing depth, rarefaction of the sorted-subset datasets indicated that sequencing was incomplete. Based on pairwise subsampling, the degree of clonotype sharing among donors was expected to be affected by sequencing depth. Sharing across a handful of donors was observed for roughly 5.4% of naive CD4, about 4% of naive CD8, about 2.3% of memory CD4, and about 0.4% of memory CD8 clonotypes. Clonotypes shared by all four sorted-subset donors showed higher generation probabilities than non-shared clonotypes. Sampling was limited to blood, and TCR repertoires in tissue likely differ from TCR repertoires in blood. The genetic and exposure-history diversity represented was limited by the small number of donors.

CD8 naive samples consisted of CD45RO-negative cells that were positively selected for CCR7, yielding a CD45RA+CCR7+ population without TemRA cells. The donors were healthy, HIV-negative adults with no recently reported acute infections or vaccinations. Every donor was a Caucasian adult living in Nashville, Tennessee, USA. Blood was obtained by leukapheresis, after which PBMCs were separated by Ficoll-Histopaque density gradient centrifugation and cryopreserved in liquid nitrogen vapor phase. Purity and quantity of every magnetically sorted T cell population were checked by analytical flow cytometry. Genomic DNA was isolated from every sorted fraction and measured by UV absorbance on a Nanodrop 2000c.

The chain is encoded by TRBV7-9 joined to TRBJ2-5; TRBD2 aligns with 8 central bases. The TCR was taken from a man aged 18 to 30 in good health. The sequenced material came from naive CD8+ T cells sorted from blood. The cell subset or site label corresponds to: CD45RA+CCR7+. The bases are TGTGCCAGCAGCTTAGCCGCGGGGGGACCCTTTGGGGAGACCCAGTACTTC. Its amino acids are CASSLAAGGPFGETQYF.